This record concerns one TCR beta chain sequence. The sample is drawn from a study of shared clonotypes between healthy human individuals. V lost 6 bases, J lost 6 bases, and 0 bases stayed unmatched. The V gene's germline CDR1 is MNHEY and CDR2 SVGAGI. CDR3 length equals 13 residues. Only in-frame clones appear in the TCRdb table, and some are missing; sequencing was by immunoSEQ multiplex PCR. The data hold 650,000 to 800,000 clones, with roughly 72% observed a single time. The clonotype was recovered from a woman aged 25-40 years in good health. Sequences were obtained from memory CD4+ T cells sorted from blood. Subset of the sample: CD45RA-negative fraction. V gene TRBV6-5 combines with J gene TRBJ2-2, with 11 positions matching TRBD1. The CDR3 protein is CASRDRGPGELFF. In DNA, the CDR3 is TGTGCCAGCAGGGACAGGGGGCCCGGGGAGCTGTTTTTT.